This entry lists 8 T cell receptor beta chains sequenced from one sample in a study of blood T cell repertoires in COVID-19. Profiled with immunoSEQ multiplex PCR; TCRdb holds only in-frame clones, not every one. The table records 200,000 to 300,000 clones, 70% to 90% of them present only once. Sequencing input: peripheral blood. The receptors were gathered from a man aged 50 to 60 with COVID-19, enrolled during active disease.

This clone was counted between two and nine times. V and J are TRBV27 and TRBJ2-3; 10 positions match TRBD2. The J segment lost 0 bases and the V segment lost 2 bases, leaving 2 bases of the junction unmatched. The germline CDR1 and CDR2 sequences are MNHEY and SMNVEV (reference sequence). The CDR3 runs to 16 residues. CDR3 coding DNA: TGTGCCAGCAGTTTAGCACTAGCGGGAAGCACAGATACGCAGTATTTT. Its translation: CASSLALAGSTDTQYF.

The chain uses TRBV4-1 and TRBJ2-7; possibly TRBD2 for D (6 bases). The CDR3 loop spans 17 amino acids. Trimming took off 4 bases at V and 6 bases at J, with 25 bases between the two ends. From germline, CDR1 is MGHRA and CDR2 YSYEKL. The CDR3 bases are TGCGCCAGCAGCCGCGCCTCGGCGGGACGAGGTCGGAGCGAGCAGTACTTC. Translating it yields CASSRASAGRGRSEQYF.

The genes are TRBV11-2 and TRBJ1-1, with D perhaps TRBD1 (5 bases). Germline V CDR1 and CDR2: SGHAT, FQNNGV. Trimming removed 1 base at V and 1 base at J, with 10 bases between. The CDR3 has 15 residues. The CDR3 is CASSLGAGQNTEAFF. CDR3 in DNA: TGTGCCAGCAGCTTAGGGGCAGGACAGAACACTGAAGCTTTCTTT. Drawing the rest from reference TRBV11-2 and TRBJ1-1, the complete variable domain is EAGVAQSPRYKIIEKRQSVAFWCNPISGHATLYWYQQILGQGPKLLIQFQNNGVVDDSQLPKDRFSAERLKGVDSTLKIQPAKLEDSAVYLCASSLGAGQNTEAFFGQGTRLTVV.

The rearrangement links TRBV3-1 (or the pseudogene TRBV3-2) to TRBJ1-4; 11 bases are a match to TRBD1. CDR1 is LGHDT, CDR2 YNNKEL, per germline (reference sequence). The trim removed 5 bases at V and 4 bases at J, leaving 6 bases unmatched. This CDR3 comprises 16 residues. The CDR3 DNA reads as TGTGCCAGCAGCAACCGGGACAGGGGGAGTAATGAAAAACTGTTTTTT. This translates into CASSNRDRGSNEKLFF.

This clone occurred a few times. V is TRBV19 and J is TRBJ1-5; TRBD1 matches 8 bases. This CDR3 is built from 14 residues. The junction had 4 bases not matched to a gene; V was cut back by 5 bases and J by 4 bases. Germline CDR1 reads LNHDA; CDR2 reads SQIVND (reference sequence). CDR3 bases: TGTGCCAGTAGTCGACGACAGGGGAATCAGCCCCAGCATTTT. Its protein product is CASSRRQGNQPQHF.

V gene TRBV18 combines with J gene TRBJ2-2; D not resolved. With 2 bases removed from V and 2 bases from J, the gap between germline ends came to 18 bases. CDR1 KGHSH and CDR2 LQKENI come from the germline V gene. The CDR3 consists of 18 residues. The CDR3 region is CASSPVSPSPVNTGELFF. CDR3 sequence (DNA): TGTGCCAGCTCACCAGTTTCTCCGAGTCCCGTTAACACCGGGGAGCTGTTTTTT.

The chain joins TRBV5-6 to TRBJ1-2; unclear D gene. Germline V gene sequence: CDR1 SGHDT, CDR2 YYEEEE. This CDR3 contains 13 residues. Trimming removed 1 base from V and 4 bases from J, with 8 bases in between. CDR3 nucleotide sequence: TGTGCCAGCAGCTTGTTGTCAGGCTATGGCTACACCTTC. Its translation: CASSLLSGYGYTF.

This clone was observed once. The J gene is TRBJ2-7, the V gene TRBV5-1, with 9 bases that match TRBD1. Germline assignment: CDR1 SGHRS and CDR2 YFSETQ. V shed 6 bases, J shed 2 bases, and the junction held 9 bases outside the gene matches. CDR3 length equals 15 residues. CDR3 bases: TGCGCCAGCACCTTTTGGACAGGGGCCACCTACGAGCAGTACTTC. Residues: CASTFWTGATYEQYF.